The 32 T cell receptor beta chains below were found in one sample sequenced in a study of blood T cell repertoires in COVID-19. Sequenced by immunoSEQ multiplex PCR; TCRdb stores in-frame clones only, minus some. The sample has about 260,000 clones, approximately 90% seen once. Sample: PBMCs or T cells enriched from blood (not recorded which). Receptors originate from a woman between 50 and 59 years old who had recovered from COVID-19.

The V and J genes are TRBV28 and TRBJ1-4; perhaps TRBD1 as D (6 bases). The CDR3 runs to 17 residues. V lost 5 bases and J 3 bases, leaving 19 bases between the germline ends. Germline loops: CDR1 MDHEN, CDR2 SYDVKM. CDR3: CASSLPGQGSANEKLFF. The CDR3 DNA reads TGTGCCAGCAGTCTCCCTGGGCAGGGGTCGGCTAATGAAAAACTGTTTTTT. Variable domain in full (rest from reference TRBV28 and TRBJ1-4): DVKVTQSSRYLVKRTGEKVFLECVQDMDHENMFWYRQDPGLGLRLIYFSYDVKMKEKGDIPEGYSVSREKKERFSLILESASTNQTSMYLCASSLPGQGSANEKLFFGSGTQLSVL.

CDR3: CASSPQGQGGEKLFF. The CDR3, as DNA: TGTGCCAGCTCACCACAGGGACAGGGGGGTGAAAAACTGTTTTTT. This chain uses TRBV18 with TRBJ1-4; 11 bases align to TRBD1. The CDR3 length is 15 residues. Germline loops: CDR1 KGHSH, CDR2 LQKENI. After removal of 1 base from V and 7 bases from J, the junction contained 2 bases not matched to a gene.

The V call is TRBV27, the J call TRBJ1-2; TRBD1 matches at 8 bases. CDR1 and CDR2 (germline): MNHEY, SMNVEV (reference sequence). J lost 7 bases, V lost 8 bases, and 9 bases had no gene match. CDR3 length: 13 amino acids. The CDR3 DNA is TGTGCCAGCGGAGGACAGGGAAATCTTGGCTACACCTTC. This encodes CASGGQGNLGYTF.

Regarding this clone: At the DNA level, this CDR3 is encoded by other sequences in the same sample as well. This chain links TRBV4-3 with TRBJ2-1; unclear D gene. The germline V and J ends were trimmed by 1 base and 0 bases, with 7 bases remaining between them. CDR1 and CDR2 (germline): LGHNA, YSLEER. The CDR3 totals 15 residues. As DNA, the CDR3 is TGCGCCAGCAGCCAAGGTGGCGGCTCCTACAATGAGCAGTTCTTC. Its protein product is CASSQGGGSYNEQFF.

Only one count was recorded for this clone. The chain combines TRBV7-3 with TRBJ2-7; D is undetermined. Germline CDR1 SGHTA, CDR2 FQGTGA. This CDR3 contains 13 residues. The V and J ends lost 1 base and 5 bases respectively, with 9 bases between them. CDR3 amino acids: CASSLRAANEQYF. CDR3 coding DNA: TGTGCCAGCAGCTTAAGGGCAGCCAACGAGCAGTACTTC.

The chain joins TRBV30 to TRBJ2-7; TRBD1 might be the D (5 bases). V gave up 3 bases and J gave up 2 bases, with 5 bases separating them. The CDR3 is 11 amino acids. Germline lookup yields CDR1 GTSNPN and CDR2 SVGIG (reference sequence). The CDR3 nucleotides are TGTGCCTGGAGCAGGGCCTACGAGCAGTACTTC. Its translation: CAWSRAYEQYF. Variable domain in full (rest from reference TRBV30 and TRBJ2-7): SQTIHQWPATLVQPVGSPLSLECTVEGTSNPNLYWYRQAAGRGLQLLFYSVGIGQISSEVPQNLSASRPQDRQFILSSKKLLLSDSGFYLCAWSRAYEQYFGPGTRLTVT.

V and J are TRBV15 and TRBJ2-1; TRBD1 aligns across 7 bases. The V gene end was trimmed by 5 bases and the J gene end by 7 bases; junction bases not matched to a gene: 8. Germline V gene data show CDR1 as LNHNV and CDR2 as YYDKDF (reference sequence). This CDR3 is built from 14 residues. For the CDR3, the DNA is TGTGCCACCAGCCCTGGACAGGTAGTTAATGAGCAGTTCTTC. It encodes CATSPGQVVNEQFF.

V and J are TRBV28 and TRBJ1-1; tentative D call: TRBD1 (6 bases). Per germline, CDR1 MDHEN and CDR2 SYDVKM. The CDR3 length is 15 residues. V was cut by 5 bases and J by 5 bases, with 18 bases left in between. The CDR3 loop is CASSPFRGKGTEAFF. The DNA for the CDR3 is TGTGCCAGCAGTCCATTCAGGGGAAAGGGGACTGAAGCTTTCTTT. Full variable domain (remainder filled in from reference TRBV28 and TRBJ1-1): DVKVTQSSRYLVKRTGEKVFLECVQDMDHENMFWYRQDPGLGLRLIYFSYDVKMKEKGDIPEGYSVSREKKERFSLILESASTNQTSMYLCASSPFRGKGTEAFFGQGTRLTVV.

V gene TRBV4-1 combines with J gene TRBJ2-1, with D hard to call. CDR1 and CDR2 from the germline V gene are MGHRA and YSYEKL. The V and J ends lost 1 base and 8 bases respectively, with 12 bases between them. CDR3 size: 14 residues. The CDR3 sequence is CASSQGRLNHEQFF. For the CDR3, the DNA is TGCGCCAGCAGCCAAGGACGACTTAACCATGAGCAGTTCTTC.

The V gene is TRBV7-2, the J gene TRBJ2-6, with 7 bases aligning to TRBD1. V lost 5 bases and J lost 4; bases outside the gene matches: 8. Germline CDR1 is SGHTA and CDR2 is FQGNSA. The CDR3 runs 16 residues. CDR3 nucleotides: TGTGCCAGCAGCATCACAGGGGTCGGCGGGGCCAACGTCCTGACTTTC. Its protein is CASSITGVGGANVLTF.

J is TRBJ1-6 and V is TRBV6-6, with 9 bases lining up with TRBD1. The length of the CDR3 is 14 residues. The germline gives CDR1 MNHNY, CDR2 SVGAGI (reference sequence). Trimming at V came to 6 bases and at J to 5 bases, leaving 2 bases not matched to a gene. The CDR3 loop reads CASSRDRDNSPLHF. The DNA of the CDR3 is TGTGCCAGCAGCCGGGACAGGGATAATTCACCCCTCCACTTT.

The chain joins TRBV3-1 (or the pseudogene TRBV3-2) to TRBJ2-5; D might be TRBD1 (6 bases). CDR1 is LGHDT, CDR2 YNNKEL, per germline (reference sequence). The CDR3 covers 14 residues. V was shortened by 4 bases and J by 5 bases, with 14 bases between the two germline ends. The CDR3 DNA reads as TGTGCCAGCAGCCCGGGGACAATTAAGGAGACCCAGTACTTC. Translating gives CASSPGTIKETQYF.

This CDR3 reads CASLVKIKQPNEKLFF. CDR3 DNA: TGTGCCAGCTTGGTCAAGATCAAACAACCAAATGAAAAACTGTTTTTT. The V call is TRBV21-1, the J call TRBJ1-4; the D call of TRBD1 is as the table states it, not checked on the DNA. TRBV21-1 is shown as a pseudogene. This CDR3 is 16 amino acids long.

The rearrangement links TRBV18 to TRBJ2-2; TRBD2 matches at 8 bases. The V segment lost 1 base and the J segment 1 base; nucleotides outside the gene matches: 2. Germline CDR1 is KGHSH and CDR2 is LQKENI. The CDR3 extends over 16 amino acids. The CDR3 nucleotides are TGTGCCAGCTCACCACTAACTAGCGGGAACACCGGGGAGCTGTTTTTT. This encodes CASSPLTSGNTGELFF.

The gene calls are TRBV20-1 and TRBJ2-5; 8 positions match TRBD1. The CDR3 length is 15 residues. CDR1 and CDR2 from the germline V gene are DFQATT and SNEGSKA (reference sequence). Trimming removed 3 bases from V and 2 bases from J; junction bases left unmatched: 8. The CDR3 sequence is CSASGNRGRQETQYF. The CDR3 DNA sequence: TGCAGTGCTAGTGGGAACAGGGGGAGGCAAGAGACCCAGTACTTC.

The chain has TRBV7-2 and TRBJ2-7; 13 bases are shared with TRBD2. The CDR3 covers 14 residues. Trimming cost V 3 bases and J 7 bases; bases outside gene matches: 3. Germline lookup yields CDR1 SGHTA and CDR2 FQGNSA. The CDR3 reads CASSLQGLAGEQYF. The CDR3 DNA follows: TGTGCCAGCAGCTTGCAGGGACTAGCGGGGGAGCAGTACTTC.

This chain connects TRBV27 to TRBJ1-5; no clear D. This CDR3 comprises 15 residues. Germline values: CDR1 MNHEY, CDR2 SMNVEV (reference sequence). The V end was cut by 6 bases, the J end by 0 bases, with 12 bases between. The CDR3 sequence: CASSPAGVSNQPQHF. CDR3 DNA: TGTGCCAGCAGCCCAGCGGGAGTTAGCAATCAGCCCCAGCATTTT.

This chain connects TRBV15 to TRBJ2-1; TRBD2 matches at 10 bases. CDR3 size: 15 residues. CDR1 is LNHNV and CDR2 is YYDKDF in the germline V gene (reference sequence). J lost 3 bases, V lost 4 bases, and 3 bases had no gene match. The CDR3, as DNA: TGTGCCACCAGCACTAGCGGGAGTAGCTACAATGAGCAGTTCTTC. Translating gives CATSTSGSSYNEQFF.

The chain has TRBV28 and TRBJ1-5, with D possibly matching TRBD1 (6 bases). V was shortened by 6 bases and J by 5 bases, with 11 bases between the two germline ends. The CDR3 is 13 residues long. Germline lookup yields CDR1 MDHEN and CDR2 SYDVKM. CDR3 loop: CASSETGDQPQHF. CDR3 nucleotides: TGTGCCAGCAGCGAGACAGGAGATCAGCCCCAGCATTTT.

The CDR3 here is CASSLTLQETQYF. The CDR3 nucleotides are TGTGCCAGCAGCTTAACCCTCCAAGAGACCCAGTACTTC. This chain connects TRBV7-3 to TRBJ2-5; no reliable D call. This CDR3 is 13 amino acids long. Germline-derived CDR1 and CDR2 are SGHTA and FQGTGA. V lost 0 bases, J lost 1 base, and 3 bases lay in between. The full variable domain, completed using reference TRBV7-3 and TRBJ2-5, is GAGVSQTPSNKVTEKGKYVELRCDPISGHTALYWYRQSLGQGPEFLIYFQGTGAADDSGLPNDRFFAVRPEGSVSTLKIQRTERGDSAVYLCASSLTLQETQYFGPGTRLLVL.

This chain uses TRBV2 with TRBJ1-5; TRBD1 matches at 7 bases. Trimming took 2 bases from V and 7 from J; bases not matched to a gene: 8. This CDR3 is 15 amino acids long. Germline V gene sequence: CDR1 SNHLY, CDR2 FYNNEI. The CDR3 sequence: CASSENRGDYQPQHF. DNA of the CDR3: TGTGCCAGCAGTGAAAACAGGGGAGATTACCAGCCCCAGCATTTT.

The chain combines TRBV7-6 with TRBJ2-1, with D perhaps matching TRBD2 (7 bases). In germline, CDR1 is SGHVS, CDR2 FNYEAQ. V lost 8 bases, J lost 0 bases, and 17 bases lay in between. This CDR3 comprises 16 residues. The CDR3 protein is CASAAKGGGSYNEQFF. The CDR3, as DNA: TGTGCCAGCGCCGCTAAGGGAGGGGGCTCCTACAATGAGCAGTTCTTC.

This clone was picked up one time. The chain uses TRBV10-2 and TRBJ2-3; D possibly corresponds to TRBD2 (5 bases). Trimming took off 4 bases at V and 6 bases at J, with 8 bases between the two ends. CDR1 is WSHSY and CDR2 is SAAADI in the germline V gene. The CDR3 has 12 residues. The CDR3 DNA follows: TGCGCCAGCAGTGGGACTTCCGATACGCAGTATTTT. Encoded protein: CASSGTSDTQYF.

The chain recombines TRBV4-1 with TRBJ2-1, with 8 bases matching TRBD2. Germline values: CDR1 MGHRA, CDR2 YSYEKL. The length of the CDR3 is 18 residues. V lost 4 bases to trimming and J lost 0 bases; unmatched junction nucleotides: 11. DNA of the CDR3: TGCGCCAGCAGCCCCCTCGGGCTAGCGGGTACCTCCTACAATGAGCAGTTCTTC. Translating gives CASSPLGLAGTSYNEQFF.

The rearrangement joins TRBV7-2 to TRBJ1-1; D gene unclear. The V gene lost 2 bases and the J gene lost 7 bases, with 8 bases spanning the gap. CDR1 is SGHTA and CDR2 is FQGNSA in the germline V gene. The CDR3 spans 12 residues. This chain's CDR3 is CASSLSPGEAFF. The CDR3 bases are TGTGCCAGCAGCTTAAGCCCGGGTGAAGCTTTCTTT. The complete variable domain, with remaining parts taken from reference TRBV7-2 and TRBJ1-1, reads GAGVSQSPSNKVTEKGKDVELRCDPISGHTALYWYRQSLGQGLEFLIYFQGNSAPDKSGLPSDRFSAERTGGSVSTLTIQRTQQEDSAVYLCASSLSPGEAFFGQGTRLTVV.

This clone was picked up a small number of times. J is TRBJ2-7 and V is TRBV4-2; 11 nucleotides agree with TRBD2. The CDR3 covers 15 residues. Looked up from germline, CDR1 is LGHNA and CDR2 is YNFKEQ. V gave up 0 bases and J gave up 3 bases; unmatched junction bases: 1. DNA of the CDR3: TGTGCCAGCAGCCAAGAAACTAGCGGGAGCTACGAGCAGTACTTC. The encoded protein is CASSQETSGSYEQYF.

V is TRBV28 and J is TRBJ2-7; 10 bases align to TRBD2. The V segment lost 6 bases and the J segment 6 bases; nucleotides outside the gene matches: 8. CDR3 size: 14 residues. Germline CDR1 MDHEN, CDR2 SYDVKM. This CDR3 reads CASRSSGRALEQYF. The CDR3 bases are TGTGCCAGCAGATCCAGCGGGAGGGCCCTCGAGCAGTACTTC.

J is TRBJ2-3 and V is TRBV5-4; 8 bases agree with TRBD1. Per germline, CDR1 SGHNT and CDR2 YYREEE (reference sequence). The V gene end was trimmed by 3 bases and the J gene end by 0 bases; junction bases not matched to a gene: 6. The CDR3 length is 16 residues. The CDR3 DNA reads TGTGCCAGCAGCTCGAGGACAGGGCTAAGCACAGATACGCAGTATTTT. Encoded protein: CASSSRTGLSTDTQYF.

The genes are TRBV10-1 and TRBJ1-5; D remains unclear. Germline CDR1 reads WNHNN; CDR2 reads SYGVQD (reference sequence). The V end was cut by 3 bases, the J end by 4 bases, with 7 bases between. The CDR3 loop spans 13 amino acids. CDR3 sequence reads: CASSDQINQPQHF. CDR3 coding DNA: TGCGCCAGCAGTGACCAGATTAATCAGCCCCAGCATTTT.

The chain is built from TRBV27 and TRBJ2-1, with 9 bases matching TRBD2. The CDR3 totals 15 residues. Germline CDR1 and CDR2: MNHEY and SMNVEV (reference sequence). V was clipped by 3 bases and J by 11 bases; unmatched bases: 11. The CDR3 DNA follows: TGTGCCAGCAGTTTGGCGGGGCTAGCGGGGAAAAAGCAGTTCTTC. Translated: CASSLAGLAGKKQFF.

The rearrangement joins TRBV6-5 to TRBJ1-6; D gene uncertain. The CDR3 is made up of 13 amino acids. CDR1 MNHEY and CDR2 SVGAGI come from the germline V gene. Trimming removed 5 bases from V and 7 bases from J, with 9 bases in between. CDR3: CASSRELNSPLHF. The CDR3 DNA sequence: TGTGCCAGCAGTCGGGAACTGAATTCACCCCTCCACTTT.

The rearrangement joins TRBV23-1 to TRBJ2-1, with D perhaps matching TRBD1 (6 bases). TRBV23-1 is noted as an ORF with a role that remains uncertain. V lost 10 bases to trimming and J lost 9 bases, with 16 bases between them. The CDR3 totals 12 residues. The CDR3 sequence is CAIYSGVPEQFF. The CDR3 coding sequence is TGCGCCATCTACTCAGGGGTACCTGAGCAGTTCTTC.